This T cell receptor beta chain was sequenced for a study of T cells after yellow fever vaccination. Whole-study findings and limits: Once the booster was given, most primary-vaccination clones reappeared, at over 95% for CD4 and roughly 86% for CD8. The presence of abundant clonotypes contaminating from the bulk population was possible in FACS-sorted repertoires. Only a minor proportion of clonotypes was detected across both CD4 and CD8 compartments.

A word on this clonotype: Antigen unknown.

CDR3 length: 16 amino acids. Germline V gene lookup returns CDR1 LGHNA and CDR2 YSLEER. Trimming removed 3 bases at V and 4 bases at J, with 18 bases between. The study made its TCR cDNA through 5'RACE template switching. That step introduced a universal primer site along with UMIs. TCRdb re-analysed the 5' RACE reads in MiXCR, keeping a single row per CDR3 protein. The data show 500,000 to 650,000 distinct CDR3 sequences, roughly 17% seen once. The sequences come from PBMCs, collected around 5 days after the first yellow fever vaccination. The TCR originated in a man between 18 and 35 years old who received the YFV17D yellow fever vaccine. The rearrangement uses TRBV4-3 and TRBJ1-1; unclear D gene. The CDR3 DNA reads as TGCGCCAGCAGCCATAACACAGCGGGGTGTTGCACTGAAGCTTTCTTT. It specifies CASSHNTAGCCTEAFF.